This T cell receptor (beta chain) was found in a study of T cell responses to AZD1222 COVID-19 vaccine. Measured with immunoSEQ multiplex PCR; TCRdb has only the in-frame clones, and not every one. The sample holds nearly 90,000 clones; 80% to 90% are singletons and the top ten take about 9.3%. Notes on the study in general: The study found vaccine-associated CD4 TCRs spanning spike, dominant at 160-218 and 743-854. Females outnumbered males among donors, who were mostly white British; clonal diversity was possibly underestimated.

V lost 5 bases and J lost 5, with 24 bases in between. This CDR3 comprises 17 residues. The germline gives CDR1 SGHNT, CDR2 YENEEA. With regard to this clone: Its cognate antigen is unknown.

The sample here was peripheral blood, taken on day 0 of MenACWY control vaccination. This TCR was sampled from an adult in good health. The chain carries TRBV11-3 and TRBJ2-5; D is possibly TRBD2 (6 bases). CDR3 nucleotides: TGTGCCAGCAGCCGCGGAGATAGGGGCCGACGGGAGGAGACCCAGTACTTC. Protein product: CASSRGDRGRREETQYF. Complete variable domain (other parts from reference TRBV11-3 and TRBJ2-5): EAGVVQSPRYKIIEKKQPVAFWCNPISGHNTLYWYLQNLGQGPELLIRYENEEAVDDSQLPKDRFSAERLKGVDSTLKIQPAELGDSAVYLCASSRGDRGRREETQYFGPGTRLLVL.